The 7 T cell receptor beta chains below all came from one sample that was sequenced in a study of blood T cell repertoires in COVID-19. Here immunoSEQ multiplex PCR was the method, and the copy in TCRdb shows in-frame clones only, minus some. Of 150,000 to 250,000 clones listed, 84% are singletons. The material sequenced was PBMCs or T cells enriched from blood (not recorded which). Source of these receptors: a man in his forties who had recovered from COVID-19.

This chain uses TRBV9 with TRBJ2-4; 7 nucleotides agree with TRBD1. The V gene's germline CDR1 is SGDLS and CDR2 YYNGEE. Losses at the gene ends were 0 bases for V and 6 bases for J; bases not matched to a gene: 0. The CDR3 extends over 13 amino acids. The CDR3 DNA is TGTGCCAGCAGCGTAGGACAGGGAAACATTCAGTACTTC. It is translated as CASSVGQGNIQYF.

V usage is TRBV5-1 and J usage is TRBJ1-5, with D unclear. The CDR3 covers 14 residues. The V and J ends lost 3 bases and 3 bases respectively, with 10 bases between them. Germline values: CDR1 SGHRS, CDR2 YFSETQ. This chain's CDR3 is CASSSDGANQPQHF. CDR3 coding DNA: TGCGCCAGCAGCTCCGACGGAGCCAATCAGCCCCAGCATTTT. Full variable domain (outside the CDR3, taken from reference TRBV5-1 and TRBJ1-5): KAGVTQTPRYLIKTRGQQVTLSCSPISGHRSVSWYQQTPGQGLQFLFEYFSETQRNKGNFPGRFSGRQFSNSRSEMNVSTLELGDSALYLCASSSDGANQPQHFGDGTRLSIL.

The gene calls are TRBV7-2 and TRBJ1-6, with TRBD1 identical over 9 bases. This CDR3 has 17 residues. J lost 3 bases, V lost 1 base, and 4 bases had no gene match. Germline values: CDR1 SGHTA, CDR2 FQGNSA. CDR3 in amino acids: CASSLVGTGSYNSPLHF. The CDR3 region has the DNA TGTGCCAGCAGCTTAGTTGGGACAGGGAGCTATAATTCACCCCTCCACTTT.

In its sample, this clone was seen many times. V is TRBV18 and J is TRBJ1-2; 9 nucleotides match TRBD1. CDR1 KGHSH and CDR2 LQKENI come from the germline V gene. This CDR3 region has 13 residues. Trimming cost V 3 bases and J 8 bases; bases outside gene matches: 4. In DNA form, the CDR3 reads TGTGCCAGCTCACCCGGGACAGGGCGCGGCTACACCTTC. It yields the protein CASSPGTGRGYTF.

This clone was seen a single time. The chain uses TRBV30 and TRBJ2-5; 8 bases match TRBD1. Germline CDR1 is GTSNPN and CDR2 is SVGIG (reference sequence). Trimming took 3 bases from V and 5 from J; bases not matched to a gene: 8. The CDR3 is made up of 14 amino acids. CDR3 residues: CAWSRTGIRETQYF. In DNA, the CDR3 is TGTGCCTGGAGCCGGACAGGGATTAGGGAGACCCAGTACTTC.

This clone has more than one count but fewer than ten. The chain is built from TRBV5-1 and TRBJ2-7, with 9 positions matching TRBD1. CDR1 SGHRS and CDR2 YFSETQ come from the germline V gene. After removal of 4 bases from V and 3 bases from J, the junction contained 8 bases not matched to a gene. The CDR3 totals 15 residues. The CDR3 loop reads CASSTAGQGGYEQYF. The DNA for the CDR3 is TGCGCCAGCAGCACAGCGGGACAGGGTGGCTACGAGCAGTACTTC.

The DNA of the CDR3 is TGCGCCAGCAGCCCCGCAGGGGGTGGCTCCGAAAAACTGTTTTTT. Protein product: CASSPAGGGSEKLFF. This chain connects TRBV5-1 to TRBJ1-4; 7 bases map to TRBD1. Losses at the gene ends were 4 bases for V and 8 bases for J; bases not matched to a gene: 11. The germline gives CDR1 SGHRS, CDR2 YFSETQ. CDR3 size: 15 residues.